This T cell receptor (beta chain) was documented in a study of blood T cell repertoires in COVID-19. Study details: Nucleic acid was either cDNA or gDNA, and it came from T cells, B-cell-depleted T cells, or PBMCs.

The repertoire was sequenced with immunoSEQ multiplex PCR; TCRdb's copy has only in-frame clones and lacks some. The sample contains 300,000 to 350,000 clones, 80% to 95% of which appear only once. Germline assignment: CDR1 SGDLS and CDR2 YYNGEE. The V segment lost 1 base and the J segment 7 bases; nucleotides outside the gene matches: 9. The CDR3 consists of 16 residues. Sequenced input: peripheral blood. This clonotype was obtained from a woman under 40 with COVID-19, enrolled during active disease. The rearrangement uses TRBV9 and TRBJ2-2, with 8 bases matching TRBD2. CDR3 sequence (DNA): TGTGCCAGCAGCGTATCATCAGCGGGAGTAGTCGGGGAGCTGTTTTTT. Translated, it gives CASSVSSAGVVGELFF.